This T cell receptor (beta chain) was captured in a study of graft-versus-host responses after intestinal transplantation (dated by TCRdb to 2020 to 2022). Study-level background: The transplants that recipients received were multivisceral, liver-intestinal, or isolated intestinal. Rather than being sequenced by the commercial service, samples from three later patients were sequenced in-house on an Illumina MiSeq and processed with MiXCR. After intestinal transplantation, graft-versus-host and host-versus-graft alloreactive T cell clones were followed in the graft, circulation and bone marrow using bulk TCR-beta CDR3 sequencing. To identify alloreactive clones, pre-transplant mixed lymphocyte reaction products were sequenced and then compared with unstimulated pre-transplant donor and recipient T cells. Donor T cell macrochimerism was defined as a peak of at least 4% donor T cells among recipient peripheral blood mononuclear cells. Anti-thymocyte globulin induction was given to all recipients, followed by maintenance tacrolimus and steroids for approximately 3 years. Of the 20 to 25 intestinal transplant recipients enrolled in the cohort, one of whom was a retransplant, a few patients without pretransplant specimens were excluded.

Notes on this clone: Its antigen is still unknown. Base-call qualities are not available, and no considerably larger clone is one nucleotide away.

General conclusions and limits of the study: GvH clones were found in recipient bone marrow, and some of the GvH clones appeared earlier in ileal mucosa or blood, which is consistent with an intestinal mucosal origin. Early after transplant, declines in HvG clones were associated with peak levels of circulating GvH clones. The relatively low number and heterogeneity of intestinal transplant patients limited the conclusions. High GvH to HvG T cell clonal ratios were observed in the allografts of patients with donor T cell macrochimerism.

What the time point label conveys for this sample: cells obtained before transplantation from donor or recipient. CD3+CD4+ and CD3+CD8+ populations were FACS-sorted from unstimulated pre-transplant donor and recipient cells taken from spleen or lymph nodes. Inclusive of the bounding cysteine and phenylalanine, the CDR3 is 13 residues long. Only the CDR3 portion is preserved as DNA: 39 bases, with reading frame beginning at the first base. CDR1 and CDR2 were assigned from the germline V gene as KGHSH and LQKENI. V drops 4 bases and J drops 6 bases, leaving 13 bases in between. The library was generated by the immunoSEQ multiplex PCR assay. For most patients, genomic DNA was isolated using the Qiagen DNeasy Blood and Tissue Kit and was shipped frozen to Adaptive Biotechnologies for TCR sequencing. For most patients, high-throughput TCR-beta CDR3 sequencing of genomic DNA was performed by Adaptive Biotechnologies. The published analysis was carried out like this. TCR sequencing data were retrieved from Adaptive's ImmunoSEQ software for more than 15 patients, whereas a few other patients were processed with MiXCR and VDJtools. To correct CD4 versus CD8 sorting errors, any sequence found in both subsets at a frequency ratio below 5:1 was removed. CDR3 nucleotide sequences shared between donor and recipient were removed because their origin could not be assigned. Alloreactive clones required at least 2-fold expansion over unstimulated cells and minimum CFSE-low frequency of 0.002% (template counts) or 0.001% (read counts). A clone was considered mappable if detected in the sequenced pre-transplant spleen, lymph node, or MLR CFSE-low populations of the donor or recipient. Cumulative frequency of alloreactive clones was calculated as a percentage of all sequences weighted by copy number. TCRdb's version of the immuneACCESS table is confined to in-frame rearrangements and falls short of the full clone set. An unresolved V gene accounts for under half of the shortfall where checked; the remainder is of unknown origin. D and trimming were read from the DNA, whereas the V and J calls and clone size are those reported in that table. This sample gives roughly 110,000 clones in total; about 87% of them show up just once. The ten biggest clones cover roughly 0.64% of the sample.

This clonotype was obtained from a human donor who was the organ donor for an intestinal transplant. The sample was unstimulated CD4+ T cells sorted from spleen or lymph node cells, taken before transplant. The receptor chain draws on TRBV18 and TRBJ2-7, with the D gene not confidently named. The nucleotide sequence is TGTGCCAGCTCACTCGACGAAAGGACCGAGCAGTACTTC. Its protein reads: CASSLDERTEQYF.